This TCR beta chain was recorded in a study of prognosis after radiotherapy for stage I lung cancer. The germline V and J ends were trimmed by 5 bases and 3 bases, with 16 bases remaining between them. The CDR3 extends over 15 amino acids. With two-round multiplex PCR, TCR beta CDR3 sequences were amplified from genomic DNA. Round-one PCR had primers specific to each TRBV and TRBJ gene. As the PCR entered its second round, universal primers were used. TCRdb passed the multiplex PCR reads through MiXCR, listing each CDR3 protein once. The data show over 14,000 distinct CDR3 sequences, with around 29% seen just once and roughly 26% held by the top ten. Without prior chemotherapy, radiotherapy or other malignancies, every patient was node-negative by CT and PET/CT. This clonotype was counted at least ten times.

The chain couples TRBV12-3 or TRBV12-4 to TRBJ1-1, with D hard to call. This TCR came from a donor at least 50 years old with non-small cell lung cancer. This material consisted of PBMCs, taken before or after stereotactic body radiation therapy (not recorded which). The CDR3 DNA is TGTGCCAGCAGTGACCTACACGGGGAAGACACTGAAGCTTTCTTT. It specifies CASSDLHGEDTEAFF.